These 5 T cell receptor beta chains originate from one sample sequenced in a study of blood T cell repertoires in COVID-19. Generated by immunoSEQ multiplex PCR, the TCRdb table keeps only in-frame clones and is missing some. This table holds about 250,000 clones, just over 85% found once. Sequenced sample: peripheral blood. The receptors here all came from a man older than 75 with acute or convalescent COVID-19.

The gene calls are TRBV19 and TRBJ2-7, with D possibly being TRBD1 (6 bases). Trimming left V 3 bases short and J 1 base short, with 10 bases between. Germline V gives CDR1 LNHDA, CDR2 SQIVND (reference sequence). There are 14 residues in the CDR3. DNA of the CDR3: TGTGCCAGTAGTATCAGCGGACAGTCCTACGAGCAGTACTTC. It is translated as CASSISGQSYEQYF.

The rearrangement uses TRBV2 and TRBJ1-3; D remains unclear. Germline V gives CDR1 SNHLY, CDR2 FYNNEI. Trimming cost V 4 bases and J 0 bases, with 7 bases left between them. The CDR3 extends over 14 amino acids. CDR3 region: CASSVESSGNTIYF. The CDR3 coding sequence is TGTGCCAGCAGTGTCGAGAGCTCTGGAAACACCATATATTTT.

This sequence joins TRBV19 and TRBJ2-1, with 10 bases identical to TRBD1. Losses at the gene ends were 5 bases for V and 7 bases for J; bases not matched to a gene: 8. Germline CDR1 is LNHDA and CDR2 is SQIVND (reference sequence). This CDR3 has 15 amino acids. As DNA, the CDR3 is TGTGCCAGTAGTCCGCTGGACAGGGGGTTTAATGAGCAGTTCTTC. This codes for CASSPLDRGFNEQFF.

This clone was detected once. The chain links TRBV5-1 to TRBJ2-3, with D hard to call. The germline V and J ends were trimmed by 4 bases and 1 base, with 10 bases remaining between them. CDR1 and CDR2 (germline): SGHRS, YFSETQ. This CDR3 has 14 amino acids. The CDR3 nucleotides read TGCGCCAGCAGCGGGCAGGCACGCACAGATACGCAGTATTTT. This codes for CASSGQARTDTQYF.

The rearrangement uses TRBV5-1 and TRBJ2-7; 7 nucleotides agree with TRBD1. This CDR3 comprises 17 residues. V shed 4 bases, J shed 0 bases, and the junction held 13 bases outside the gene matches. The germline V gene has CDR1 SGHRS and CDR2 YFSETQ. The CDR3 DNA sequence: TGCGCCAGCAGCGTTGGAACCGGGACAGACTTCTCCTACGAGCAGTACTTC. As protein: CASSVGTGTDFSYEQYF.